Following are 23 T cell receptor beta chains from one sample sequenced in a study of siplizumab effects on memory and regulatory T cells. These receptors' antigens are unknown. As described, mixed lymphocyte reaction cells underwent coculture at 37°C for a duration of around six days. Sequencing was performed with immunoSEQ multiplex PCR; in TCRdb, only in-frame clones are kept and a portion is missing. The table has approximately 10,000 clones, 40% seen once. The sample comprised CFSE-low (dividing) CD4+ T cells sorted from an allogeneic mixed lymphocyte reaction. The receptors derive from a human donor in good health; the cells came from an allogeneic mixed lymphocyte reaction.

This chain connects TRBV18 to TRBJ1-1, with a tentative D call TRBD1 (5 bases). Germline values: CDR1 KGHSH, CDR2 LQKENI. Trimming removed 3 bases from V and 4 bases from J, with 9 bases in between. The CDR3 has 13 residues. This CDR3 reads CASSPQGSTEAFF. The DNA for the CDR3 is TGTGCCAGCTCACCCCAGGGAAGCACTGAAGCTTTCTTT.

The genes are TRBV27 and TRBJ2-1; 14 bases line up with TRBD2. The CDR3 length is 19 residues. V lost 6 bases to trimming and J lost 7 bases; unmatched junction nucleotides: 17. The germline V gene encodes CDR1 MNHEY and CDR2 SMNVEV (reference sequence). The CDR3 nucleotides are TGTGCCAGCAGACCTTTACCCGGGACTAGCGGGAGTAGGTTGAATGAGCAGTTCTTC. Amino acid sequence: CASRPLPGTSGSRLNEQFF.

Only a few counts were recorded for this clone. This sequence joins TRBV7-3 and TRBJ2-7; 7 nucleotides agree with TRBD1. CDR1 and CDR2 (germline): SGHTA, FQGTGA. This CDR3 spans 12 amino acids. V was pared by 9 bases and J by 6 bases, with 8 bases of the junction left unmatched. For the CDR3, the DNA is TGTGCCAGGTATTACAGGGGTCGCGAGCAGTACTTC. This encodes CARYYRGREQYF.

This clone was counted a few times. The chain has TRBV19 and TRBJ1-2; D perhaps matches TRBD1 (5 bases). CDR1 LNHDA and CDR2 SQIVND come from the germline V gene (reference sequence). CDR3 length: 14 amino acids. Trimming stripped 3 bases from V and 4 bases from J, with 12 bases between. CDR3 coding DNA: TGTGCCAGTAGTATCGGGGCCCAATTCTATGGCTACACCTTC. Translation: CASSIGAQFYGYTF.

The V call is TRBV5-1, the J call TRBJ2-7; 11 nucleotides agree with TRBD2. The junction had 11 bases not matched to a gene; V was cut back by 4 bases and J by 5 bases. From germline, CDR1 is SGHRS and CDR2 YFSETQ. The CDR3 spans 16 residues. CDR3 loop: CASSHPHLAGGNEQYF. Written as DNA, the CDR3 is TGCGCCAGCAGCCACCCACATCTAGCGGGAGGTAACGAGCAGTACTTC.

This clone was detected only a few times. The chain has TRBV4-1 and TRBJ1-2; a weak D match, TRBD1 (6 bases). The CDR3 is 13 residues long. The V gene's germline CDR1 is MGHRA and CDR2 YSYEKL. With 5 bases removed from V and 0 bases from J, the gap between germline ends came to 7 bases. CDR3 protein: CASSRTANYGYTF. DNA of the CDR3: TGCGCCAGCAGCAGGACAGCTAACTATGGCTACACCTTC.

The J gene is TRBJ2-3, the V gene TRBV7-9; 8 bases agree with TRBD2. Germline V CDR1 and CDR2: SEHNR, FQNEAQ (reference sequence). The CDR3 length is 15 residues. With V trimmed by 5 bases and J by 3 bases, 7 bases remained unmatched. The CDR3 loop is CASSQGGLGTDTQYF. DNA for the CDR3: TGTGCCAGCAGCCAAGGGGGACTAGGGACAGATACGCAGTATTTT.

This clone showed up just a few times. The CDR3 loop is CASSFTGTAEKLFF. CDR3 nucleotides: TGTGCCAGCAGCTTTACCGGGACGGCGGAAAAACTGTTTTTT. V is TRBV7-2 and J is TRBJ1-4, with D tentatively TRBD1 (5 bases). This CDR3 has 14 amino acids. Per the germline V gene, CDR1 is SGHTA and CDR2 is FQGNSA. V lost 3 bases and J lost 8, with 13 bases in between.

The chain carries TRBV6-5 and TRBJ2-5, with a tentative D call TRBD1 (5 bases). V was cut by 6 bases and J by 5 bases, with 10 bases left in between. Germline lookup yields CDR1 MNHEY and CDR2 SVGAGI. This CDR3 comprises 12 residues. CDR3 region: CASRSRVETQYF. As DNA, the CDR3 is TGTGCCAGCAGGAGCAGGGTGGAGACCCAGTACTTC.

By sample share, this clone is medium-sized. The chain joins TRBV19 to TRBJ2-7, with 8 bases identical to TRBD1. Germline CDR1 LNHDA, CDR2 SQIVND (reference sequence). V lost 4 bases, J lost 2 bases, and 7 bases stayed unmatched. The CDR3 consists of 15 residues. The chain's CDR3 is CASSTGTGSTYEQYF. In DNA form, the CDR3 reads TGTGCCAGTAGTACCGGGACAGGCTCCACCTACGAGCAGTACTTC.

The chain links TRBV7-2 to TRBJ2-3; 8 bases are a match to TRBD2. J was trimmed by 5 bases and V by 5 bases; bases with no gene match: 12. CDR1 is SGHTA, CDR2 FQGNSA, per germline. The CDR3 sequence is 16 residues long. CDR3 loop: CASSARILAGLDTQYF. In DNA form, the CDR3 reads TGTGCCAGCAGCGCAAGGATCTTAGCGGGACTAGATACGCAGTATTTT. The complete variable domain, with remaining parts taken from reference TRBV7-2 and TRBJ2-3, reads GAGVSQSPSNKVTEKGKDVELRCDPISGHTALYWYRQSLGQGLEFLIYFQGNSAPDKSGLPSDRFSAERTGGSVSTLTIQRTQQEDSAVYLCASSARILAGLDTQYFGPGTRLTVL.

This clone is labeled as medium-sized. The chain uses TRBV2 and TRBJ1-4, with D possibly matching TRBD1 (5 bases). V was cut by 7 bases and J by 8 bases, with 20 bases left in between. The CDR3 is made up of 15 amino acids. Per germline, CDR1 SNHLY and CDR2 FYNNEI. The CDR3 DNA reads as TGTGCCAGCACCGTACACAACACAGGCGAGGAAAAACTGTTTTTT. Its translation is CASTVHNTGEEKLFF.

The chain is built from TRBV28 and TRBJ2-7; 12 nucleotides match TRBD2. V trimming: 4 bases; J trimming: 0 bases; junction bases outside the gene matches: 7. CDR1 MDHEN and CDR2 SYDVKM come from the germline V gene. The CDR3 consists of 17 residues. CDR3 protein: CASSSPSTSGSSYEQYF. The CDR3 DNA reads TGTGCCAGCAGTTCCCCCTCGACTAGCGGGAGCTCCTACGAGCAGTACTTC.

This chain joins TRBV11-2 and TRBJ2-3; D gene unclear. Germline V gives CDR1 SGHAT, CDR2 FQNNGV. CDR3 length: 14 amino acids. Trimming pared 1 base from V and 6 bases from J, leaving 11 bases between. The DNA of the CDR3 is TGTGCCAGCAGCTTAGGGCATACAGCGGATACGCAGTATTTT. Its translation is CASSLGHTADTQYF.

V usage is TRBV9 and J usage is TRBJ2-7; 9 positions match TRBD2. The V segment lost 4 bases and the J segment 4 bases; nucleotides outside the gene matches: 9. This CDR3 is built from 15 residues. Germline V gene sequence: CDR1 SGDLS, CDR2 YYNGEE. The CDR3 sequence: CASSPSAGGPYEQYF. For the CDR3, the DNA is TGTGCCAGCAGCCCCTCGGCGGGAGGGCCTTACGAGCAGTACTTC.

CDR3 sequence reads: CASSQAGTKETQYF. The CDR3 DNA reads TGTGCCAGTAGTCAAGCCGGGACGAAAGAGACCCAGTACTTC. The V gene is TRBV19, the J gene TRBJ2-5, with D perhaps assigned TRBD1 or TRBD2 (5 bases each). The CDR3 sequence is 14 residues long. The germline CDR1 and CDR2 sequences are LNHDA and SQIVND (reference sequence). V lost 5 bases, J lost 3 bases, and 13 bases lay in between.

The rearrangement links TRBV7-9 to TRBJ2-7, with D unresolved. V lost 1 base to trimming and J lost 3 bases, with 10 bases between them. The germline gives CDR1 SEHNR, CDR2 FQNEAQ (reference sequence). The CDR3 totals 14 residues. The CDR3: CASSLDPGGYEQYF. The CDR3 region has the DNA TGTGCCAGCAGCTTAGACCCCGGCGGCTACGAGCAGTACTTC.

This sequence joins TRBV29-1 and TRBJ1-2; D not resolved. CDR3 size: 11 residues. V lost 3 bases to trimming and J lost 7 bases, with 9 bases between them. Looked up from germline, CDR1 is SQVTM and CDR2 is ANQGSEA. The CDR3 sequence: CSVEGGIGYTF. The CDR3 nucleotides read TGCAGCGTTGAGGGTGGTATTGGCTACACCTTC.

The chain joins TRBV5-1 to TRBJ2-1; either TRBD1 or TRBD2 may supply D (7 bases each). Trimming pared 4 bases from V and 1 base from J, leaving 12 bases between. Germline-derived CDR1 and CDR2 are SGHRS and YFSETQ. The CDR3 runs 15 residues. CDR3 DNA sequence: TGCGCCAGCAGCGCGCAGGGGGGGTCCTACAATGAGCAGTTCTTC. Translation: CASSAQGGSYNEQFF.

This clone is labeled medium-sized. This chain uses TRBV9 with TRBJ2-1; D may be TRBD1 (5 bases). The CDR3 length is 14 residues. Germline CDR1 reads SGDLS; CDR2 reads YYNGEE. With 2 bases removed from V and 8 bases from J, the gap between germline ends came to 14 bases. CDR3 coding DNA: TGTGCCAGCAGCGTGTTACCAGGGTTCGATGAGCAGTTCTTC. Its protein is CASSVLPGFDEQFF.

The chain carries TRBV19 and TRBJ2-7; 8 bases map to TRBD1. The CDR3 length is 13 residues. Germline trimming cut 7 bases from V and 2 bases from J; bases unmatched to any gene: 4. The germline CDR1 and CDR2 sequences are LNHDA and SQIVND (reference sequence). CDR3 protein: CASTRTGTYEQYF. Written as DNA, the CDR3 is TGTGCCAGTACCAGGACAGGGACCTACGAGCAGTACTTC.

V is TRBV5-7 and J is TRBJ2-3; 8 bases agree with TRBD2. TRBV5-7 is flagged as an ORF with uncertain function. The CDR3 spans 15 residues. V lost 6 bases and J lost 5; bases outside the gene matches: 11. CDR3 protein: CASTRAAGVLDTQYF. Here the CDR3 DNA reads TGTGCCAGCACCAGGGCAGCGGGAGTGTTAGATACGCAGTATTTT.

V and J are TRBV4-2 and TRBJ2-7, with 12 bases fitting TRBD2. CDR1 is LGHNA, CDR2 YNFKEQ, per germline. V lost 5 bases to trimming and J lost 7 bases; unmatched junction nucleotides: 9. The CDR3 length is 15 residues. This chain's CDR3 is CASSDRLAGVNEQYF. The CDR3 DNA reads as TGTGCCAGCAGCGACCGACTAGCGGGAGTGAATGAGCAGTACTTC.